This TCR beta chain was identified in a study of T cell responses to AZD1222 COVID-19 vaccine. The table came from immunoSEQ multiplex PCR; TCRdb's copy has only in-frame clones and leaves some out. The sample yields approximately 140,000 clones, roughly 90% seen once. Trimming took 1 base from V and 8 from J, leaving 9 bases between them. Germline assignment: CDR1 MGHRA and CDR2 YSYEKL. This CDR3 has 13 amino acids. The rearrangement joins TRBV4-1 to TRBJ1-5; no firm D call. This TCR derives from an adult who received the AZD1222 COVID-19 vaccine. Sequencing used peripheral blood, obtained 28 days after the second AZD1222 dose. CDR3: CASSQGLAEPQHF. In DNA, the CDR3 is TGCGCCAGCAGCCAAGGGTTGGCCGAGCCCCAGCATTTT.